The 27 T cell receptor beta chains listed next were all sequenced from one sample in a study of metastatic and nonmetastatic thyroid tumors. Every patient underwent thyroid surgery untreated. TCRdb re-clonotyped the PCR reads through MiXCR. The table has about 12,000 clones, approximately 29% seen once. The sequenced sample consisted of tumor tissue. These TCRs come from a female donor with papillary thyroid cancer or a benign thyroid nodule (not recorded which). Some clones in this sample may be carry-over from other donors' samples.

This clone was found many times. The chain has TRBV29-1 and TRBJ2-1; 8 bases agree with TRBD1. Trimming cost V 6 bases and J 4 bases; bases outside gene matches: 8. Germline V lookup: CDR1 SQVTM, CDR2 ANQGSEA. The CDR3 length is 14 residues. This CDR3 reads CSVSNRGEYNEQFF. For the CDR3, the DNA is TGCAGCGTCTCAAACAGGGGGGAGTACAATGAGCAGTTCTTC.

This clone was picked up a small number of times. This rearrangement joins TRBV27 to TRBJ2-1, with 10 bases matching TRBD2. In germline, CDR1 is MNHEY, CDR2 SMNVEV (reference sequence). CDR3 length equals 15 residues. The trim removed 7 bases at V and 10 bases at J, leaving 13 bases unmatched. The CDR3 region is CASILWLAGAGEQFF. The CDR3 region has the DNA TGTGCCAGCATCCTGTGGCTAGCGGGAGCTGGGGAGCAGTTCTTC.

At least ten counts were recorded for this clone. The chain uses TRBV3-1 and TRBJ2-3; D uncertain. The CDR3 runs 17 residues. Germline lookup yields CDR1 LGHDT and CDR2 YNNKEL (reference sequence). Trimming cost V 0 bases and J 2 bases, with 15 bases left between them. The CDR3 is CASSQDLTTKLTDTQYF. The CDR3 DNA sequence: TGTGCCAGCAGCCAAGATTTAACCACCAAACTCACAGATACGCAGTATTTT.

This clone was counted ten times or more. The chain employs TRBV9 and TRBJ2-5; D might be TRBD2 (5 bases). Germline values: CDR1 SGDLS, CDR2 YYNGEE. This CDR3 is 16 amino acids long. V shed 6 bases and J shed 0 bases, with 18 bases lying between them. The CDR3 region has the DNA TGTGCCAGCACCGTCGGGAATGGTGGGAACCAAGAGACCCAGTACTTC. This encodes CASTVGNGGNQETQYF.

A remark on this clone: This could be a read error, since a much larger clone is one nucleotide away. This chain connects TRBV7-9 to TRBJ1-6; unclear D gene. The CDR3 is 13 amino acids. Germline loops: CDR1 SEHNR, CDR2 FQNEAQ (reference sequence). The DNA for the CDR3 is TGTGCCAGCAGCATCCGCGATAATTCACCCCTCCTCTTT. Its translation: CASSIRDNSPLLF.

This clone appeared a few times. The chain employs TRBV15 and TRBJ2-7; D gene ambiguous. The CDR3 is made up of 12 amino acids. CDR1 LNHNV and CDR2 YYDKDF come from the germline V gene (reference sequence). Trimming removed 0 bases from V and 6 bases from J, with 6 bases in between. This chain's CDR3 is CATSRDETEQYF. DNA of the CDR3: TGTGCCACCAGCAGAGATGAGACCGAGCAGTACTTC.

This clone is categorized as medium-sized. The genes are TRBV20-1 and TRBJ1-6, with TRBD1 identical over 7 bases. The CDR3 totals 14 residues. The junction had 4 bases not matched to a gene; V was cut back by 4 bases and J by 4 bases. Germline V gene sequence: CDR1 DFQATT, CDR2 SNEGSKA (reference sequence). The CDR3 DNA is TGCAGTGCTAAAGGGGGCGCGTATAATTCACCCCTCCACTTT. This gives the protein CSAKGGAYNSPLHF.

The V gene is TRBV7-3, the J gene TRBJ2-3; D is possibly TRBD1 or TRBD2 (5 bases each). Trimming removed 4 bases from V and 5 bases from J, with 19 bases in between. Germline V lookup: CDR1 SGHTA, CDR2 FQGTGA. The CDR3 loop spans 16 amino acids. The CDR3 DNA reads TGTGCCAGCAGCTCCTCCGGGACCAATAGGGGAGATACGCAGTATTTT. Amino acids: CASSSSGTNRGDTQYF. The full variable domain, its missing parts supplied by reference TRBV7-3 and TRBJ2-3, is GAGVSQTPSNKVTEKGKYVELRCDPISGHTALYWYRQSLGQGPEFLIYFQGTGAADDSGLPNDRFFAVRPEGSVSTLKIQRTERGDSAVYLCASSSSGTNRGDTQYFGPGTRLTVL.

A word on this clone: Here the CDR3 omits its conserved ending phenylalanine or tryptophan, so a read error is the likely source. V is TRBV5-1 and J is TRBJ1-6; TRBD1 matches 7 bases. Germline lookup yields CDR1 SGHRS and CDR2 YFSETQ. This CDR3 spans 16 amino acids. J was trimmed by 6 bases and V by 5 bases; bases with no gene match: 11. CDR3 coding DNA: TGCGCCAGCAGGAGTACTCCGGGACAGTGTAATTCACCCCTCCACCTT. It codes for CASRSTPGQCNSPLHL.

This clone came up a few times. The rearrangement joins TRBV7-9 to TRBJ1-6; D remains unclear. Looked up from germline, CDR1 is SEHNR and CDR2 is FQNEAQ (reference sequence). The CDR3 sequence is 12 residues long. Trimming left V 0 bases short and J 7 bases short, with 1 base between. The CDR3 loop is CASSLANSPLHF. In DNA form, the CDR3 reads TGTGCCAGCAGCTTAGCCAATTCACCCCTCCACTTT.

The chain combines TRBV6-5 with TRBJ2-1; no clear D. V lost 4 bases to trimming and J lost 0 bases, with 13 bases between them. Looked up from germline, CDR1 is MNHEY and CDR2 is SVGAGI. This CDR3 is 16 amino acids long. CDR3 loop: CASSSIGVPSYNEQFF. The CDR3, as DNA: TGTGCCAGCAGTTCCATCGGAGTTCCCTCCTACAATGAGCAGTTCTTC.

This clone was seen at least ten times. V gene TRBV11-1 combines with J gene TRBJ2-3, with 7 positions matching TRBD1. The V and J ends lost 4 bases and 3 bases, in that order; junction bases with no gene match: 13. Per germline, CDR1 SGHAT and CDR2 FQDESV (reference sequence). The CDR3 covers 17 residues. CDR3 DNA: TGTGCCAGCAGCTCCGCAGGGGACAGCCAAGGGACAGATACGCAGTATTTT. As protein: CASSSAGDSQGTDTQYF.

This rearrangement joins TRBV6-1 to TRBJ2-5; 13 bases match TRBD2. The germline gives CDR1 MNHNS, CDR2 SASEGT. V lost 6 bases to trimming and J lost 4 bases; unmatched junction nucleotides: 5. This CDR3 has 15 residues. CDR3 bases: TGTGCCAGCAGCCGAAGGACTAGCGGGGGAGAGACCCAGTACTTC. Protein: CASSRRTSGGETQYF.

At least ten counts were recorded for this clone. J is TRBJ2-5 and V is TRBV20-1; the match to TRBD2 covers 10 bases. The CDR3 is 14 amino acids. Germline V gives CDR1 DFQATT, CDR2 SNEGSKA (reference sequence). V was clipped by 5 bases and J by 1 base; unmatched bases: 4. The CDR3 reads CSALKREGQETQYF. The CDR3 DNA sequence: TGCAGTGCTCTCAAGCGGGAGGGCCAAGAGACCCAGTACTTC.

This clone was counted only a few times. V usage is TRBV27 and J usage is TRBJ2-1, with D perhaps TRBD1 (6 bases). CDR1 and CDR2 (germline): MNHEY, SMNVEV (reference sequence). CDR3 size: 14 residues. Trimming shortened V by 3 bases and J by 5 bases, and 11 bases separated the two germline ends. The CDR3 loop is CASSFSGQHNEQFF. Here the CDR3 DNA reads TGTGCCAGCAGTTTCTCGGGACAACACAATGAGCAGTTCTTC.

V and J are TRBV13 and TRBJ2-1; 12 bases line up with TRBD2. The germline V gene has CDR1 PRHDT and CDR2 FYEKMQ (reference sequence). CDR3 size: 19 residues. Trimming cost V 7 bases and J 4 bases; bases outside gene matches: 17. CDR3: CASTNNRASGRAAYNEQFF. CDR3 in DNA: TGTGCCAGCACCAATAATAGGGCTAGCGGGAGGGCCGCGTACAATGAGCAGTTCTTC. The variable domain in full, completed from reference TRBV13 and TRBJ2-1, reads AAGVIQSPRHLIKEKRETATLKCYPIPRHDTVYWYQQGPGQDPQFLISFYEKMQSDKGSIPDRFSAQQFSDYHSELNMSSLELGDSALYFCASTNNRASGRAAYNEQFFGPGTRLTVL.

The chain employs TRBV20-1 and TRBJ1-2; 7 bases match TRBD1. The CDR3 sequence is 16 residues long. V trimming: 5 bases; J trimming: 4 bases; junction bases outside the gene matches: 16. The germline V gene has CDR1 DFQATT and CDR2 SNEGSKA (reference sequence). This CDR3 reads CSARVSSNGQVYGYTF. The CDR3 DNA follows: TGCAGTGCTCGCGTATCCAGCAATGGACAGGTCTATGGCTACACCTTC.

CDR3 loop: CASSRSLGSDEQYF. The CDR3 nucleotides are TGTGCCAGCAGCCGTTCCCTGGGATCCGACGAGCAGTACTTC. V usage is TRBV3-1 and J usage is TRBJ2-7; no firm D call. Trimming took off 4 bases at V and 5 bases at J, with 15 bases between the two ends. The CDR3 runs to 14 residues. Germline V gene data show CDR1 as LGHDT and CDR2 as YNNKEL (reference sequence).

By sample share, this clone is medium-sized. The rearrangement joins TRBV13 to TRBJ2-7; 14 nucleotides line up with TRBD2. This CDR3 contains 17 residues. Germline V gene sequence: CDR1 PRHDT, CDR2 FYEKMQ (reference sequence). The V gene end was trimmed by 3 bases and the J gene end by 3 bases; junction bases not matched to a gene: 7. For the CDR3, the DNA is TGTGCCAGCAGCTTCGACCGAGGGACTAGCGGGGGCTACGAGCAGTACTTC. Translated, it gives CASSFDRGTSGGYEQYF.

The J gene is TRBJ1-5, the V gene TRBV5-1; TRBD1 is a possible D gene (5 bases). The CDR3 contains 15 residues. V lost 6 bases and J 1 base, leaving 14 bases between the germline ends. CDR1 is SGHRS, CDR2 YFSETQ, per germline. In nucleotides, the CDR3 is TGCGCCAGCATCCCTAGGGGTTCGAGCAATCAGCCCCAGCATTTT. Translated, it gives CASIPRGSSNQPQHF.

This clone was detected a few times. The chain has TRBV9 and TRBJ2-5; D might be TRBD1 (5 bases). There are 14 residues in the CDR3. Trimming cost V 3 bases and J 4 bases, with 13 bases left between them. The germline V gene encodes CDR1 SGDLS and CDR2 YYNGEE. The CDR3 spells CASSAGSGIETQYF. In DNA form, the CDR3 reads TGTGCCAGCAGCGCAGGGTCGGGCATAGAGACCCAGTACTTC.

Only a few counts were recorded for this clone. The J gene is TRBJ2-1, the V gene TRBV10-3, with unresolved D. From germline, CDR1 is ENHRY and CDR2 SYGVKD. The CDR3 sequence is 14 residues long. V lost 0 bases and J lost 8, with 11 bases in between. The CDR3 DNA follows: TGTGCCATCAGTGAGTCGGTTTCCGAAGATGAGCAGTTCTTC. It yields the protein CAISESVSEDEQFF.

By proportion, this clone is medium-sized. The chain has TRBV5-1 and TRBJ1-2, with 10 bases aligning to TRBD1. CDR1 SGHRS and CDR2 YFSETQ come from the germline V gene. The CDR3 loop spans 13 amino acids. V shed 3 bases, J shed 8 bases, and the junction held 4 bases outside the gene matches. CDR3 coding DNA: TGCGCCAGCAGCTCCGGGACAGGGGAAGGCTACACCTTC. Protein product: CASSSGTGEGYTF.

This clone was picked up a small number of times. The chain recombines TRBV6-5 with TRBJ2-3; 7 bases line up with TRBD2. The trim removed 2 bases at V and 0 bases at J, leaving 11 bases unmatched. The CDR3 length is 18 residues. Germline CDR1 MNHEY, CDR2 SVGAGI. CDR3 amino acids: CASSYGAGLTTSTDTQYF. CDR3 DNA: TGTGCCAGCAGTTACGGAGCGGGACTAACAACTAGCACAGATACGCAGTATTTT.

As concerns this clone: One end of the junction is discordant with germline, which a read error may explain. The J gene is TRBJ2-7, the V gene TRBV3-1, with D perhaps matching TRBD2 (5 bases). Germline CDR1 reads LGHDT; CDR2 reads YNNKEL (reference sequence). The CDR3 has 12 amino acids. The CDR3 region is CASSQDLGLPDF. The CDR3 nucleotides read TGTGCCAGCAGCCAAGATCTAGGACTCCCCGACTTC.

The chain links TRBV11-3 to TRBJ2-2; D is uncertain. The CDR3 is 13 amino acids. Germline V CDR1 and CDR2: SGHNT, YENEEA. V lost 4 bases and J 2 bases, leaving 5 bases between the germline ends. CDR3 in DNA: TGTGCCAGCAGCTCCGGAAACACCGGGGAGCTGTTTTTT. It codes for CASSSGNTGELFF.

The chain uses TRBV9 and TRBJ2-1, with D perhaps assigned TRBD1 or TRBD2 (5 bases each). This CDR3 spans 16 amino acids. The germline V gene has CDR1 SGDLS and CDR2 YYNGEE. Trimming left V 0 bases short and J 0 bases short, with 10 bases between. Here the CDR3 reads CASSVGGALSYNEQFF. CDR3 DNA: TGTGCCAGCAGCGTAGGAGGGGCCCTCTCCTACAATGAGCAGTTCTTC.